The T cell receptor (beta chain) under discussion was sequenced for a study of T and B cells in COVID-19 patients. Study overall: In the active-infection cohort, about 90% of the roughly 20 patients had comorbidities linked to unfavorable COVID-19 outcome.

This CDR3 has 13 residues. Trimming stripped 6 bases from V and 0 bases from J, with 11 bases between. Germline lookup yields CDR1 SQVTM and CDR2 ANQGSEA. Blood genomic DNA input for TRB amplification was about 250-500 ng. This clonotype was seen many times. TRB rearrangements were amplified by multiplex PCR with BIOMED2 TRB-A/B primers. TCRdb called the multiplex PCR reads again in MiXCR, with one record for every CDR3 protein. The table has about 16,000 distinct CDR3 sequences, about 30% seen once. Sequencing used blood. The rearrangement uses TRBV29-1 and TRBJ1-1; D possibly corresponds to TRBD1 (5 bases). This sequence was found in a human donor who had recovered from COVID-19. CDR3 region: CSVQRQLNTEAFF. Written as DNA, the CDR3 is TGCAGCGTCCAAAGACAGTTGAACACTGAAGCTTTCTTT.